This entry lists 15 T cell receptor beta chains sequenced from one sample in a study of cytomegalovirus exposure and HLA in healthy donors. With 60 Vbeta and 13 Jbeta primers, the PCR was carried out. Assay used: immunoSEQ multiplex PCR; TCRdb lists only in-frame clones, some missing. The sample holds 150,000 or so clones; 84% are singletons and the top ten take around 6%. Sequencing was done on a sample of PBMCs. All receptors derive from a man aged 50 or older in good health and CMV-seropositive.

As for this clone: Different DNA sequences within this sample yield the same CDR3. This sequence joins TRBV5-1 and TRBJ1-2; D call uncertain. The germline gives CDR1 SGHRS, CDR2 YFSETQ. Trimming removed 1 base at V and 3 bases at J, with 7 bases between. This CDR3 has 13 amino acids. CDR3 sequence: CASSLSGDYGYTF. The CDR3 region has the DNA TGCGCCAGCAGCTTGAGCGGGGACTATGGCTACACCTTC.

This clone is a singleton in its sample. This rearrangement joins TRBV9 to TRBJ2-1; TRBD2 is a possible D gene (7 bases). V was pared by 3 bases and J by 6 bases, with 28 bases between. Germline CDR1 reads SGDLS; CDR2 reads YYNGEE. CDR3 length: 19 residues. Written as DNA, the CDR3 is TGTGCCAGCAGCGCCCTGGGGGGGCCTCTTTCCAATATACCCAATGAGCAGTTCTTC. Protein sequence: CASSALGGPLSNIPNEQFF.

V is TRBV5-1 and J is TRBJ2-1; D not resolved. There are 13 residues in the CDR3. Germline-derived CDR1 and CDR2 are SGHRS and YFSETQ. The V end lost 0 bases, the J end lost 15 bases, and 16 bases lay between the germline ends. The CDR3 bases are TGCGCCAGCAGCTTGGCCTCTATAGAGTTCCCGTTCTTC. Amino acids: CASSLASIEFPFF. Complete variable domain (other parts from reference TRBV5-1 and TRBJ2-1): KAGVTQTPRYLIKTRGQQVTLSCSPISGHRSVSWYQQTPGQGLQFLFEYFSETQRNKGNFPGRFSGRQFSNSRSEMNVSTLELGDSALYLCASSLASIEFPFFGPGTRLTVL.

The CDR3 region has the DNA TGTGCCACCAGCAGAGATCTGGGACAGGGTTTGGAGACCCAGTACTTC. Translating gives CATSRDLGQGLETQYF. The chain is built from TRBV15 and TRBJ2-5; the match to TRBD1 covers 9 bases. CDR1 is LNHNV and CDR2 is YYDKDF in the germline V gene (reference sequence). The V segment lost 0 bases and the J segment 5 bases; nucleotides outside the gene matches: 7. The CDR3 runs to 16 residues.

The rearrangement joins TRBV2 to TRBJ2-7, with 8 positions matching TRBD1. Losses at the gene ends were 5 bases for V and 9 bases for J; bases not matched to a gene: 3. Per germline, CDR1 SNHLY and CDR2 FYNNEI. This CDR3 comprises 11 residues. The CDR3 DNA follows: TGTGCCAGCAGTCAGGGGGCCGGGCAGTACGTC. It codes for CASSQGAGQYV.

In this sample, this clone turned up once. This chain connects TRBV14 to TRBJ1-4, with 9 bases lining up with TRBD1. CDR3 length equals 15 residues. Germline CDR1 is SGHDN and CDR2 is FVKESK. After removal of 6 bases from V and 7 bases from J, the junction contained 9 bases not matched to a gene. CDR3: CASSSTGTGLEKLFF. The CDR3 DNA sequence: TGTGCCAGCAGTTCCACCGGGACAGGGCTTGAAAAACTGTTTTTT.

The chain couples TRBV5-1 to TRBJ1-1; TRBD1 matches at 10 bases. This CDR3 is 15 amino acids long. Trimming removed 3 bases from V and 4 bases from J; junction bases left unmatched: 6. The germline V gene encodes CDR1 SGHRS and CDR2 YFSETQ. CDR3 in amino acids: CASSWGQGTRTEAFF. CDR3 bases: TGCGCCAGCAGCTGGGGACAGGGGACCCGCACTGAAGCTTTCTTT.

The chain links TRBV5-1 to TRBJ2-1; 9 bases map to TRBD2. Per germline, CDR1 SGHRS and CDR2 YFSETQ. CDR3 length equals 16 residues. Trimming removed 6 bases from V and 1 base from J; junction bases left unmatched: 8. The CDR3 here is CASTPLAGVSYNEQFF. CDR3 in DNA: TGCGCCAGCACCCCCTTAGCGGGAGTTTCCTACAATGAGCAGTTCTTC.

The CDR3 nucleotides read TGTGCCAGCAGCTTAGCTGAGGGGGAGGGCCCCAACTACGAGCAGTACGTC. Translated: CASSLAEGEGPNYEQYV. The chain links TRBV13 to TRBJ2-7; possible D gene TRBD2, 7 bases. CDR3 length: 17 residues. Trimming took 1 base from V and 3 from J, leaving 19 bases between them. Germline V gene sequence: CDR1 PRHDT, CDR2 FYEKMQ (reference sequence).

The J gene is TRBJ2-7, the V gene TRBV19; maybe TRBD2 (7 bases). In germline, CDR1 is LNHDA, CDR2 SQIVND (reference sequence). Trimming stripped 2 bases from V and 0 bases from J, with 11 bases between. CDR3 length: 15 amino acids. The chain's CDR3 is CASSIRGADSYEQYF. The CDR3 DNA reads TGTGCCAGTAGTATACGGGGGGCGGACTCCTACGAGCAGTACTTC.

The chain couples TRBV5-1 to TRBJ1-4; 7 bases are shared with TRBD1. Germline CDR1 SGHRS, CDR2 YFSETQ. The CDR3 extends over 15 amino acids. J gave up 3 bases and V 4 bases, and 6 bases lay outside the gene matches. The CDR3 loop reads CASSGQDLPNEKLFF. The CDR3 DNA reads TGCGCCAGCAGCGGACAGGACCTACCTAATGAAAAACTGTTTTTT. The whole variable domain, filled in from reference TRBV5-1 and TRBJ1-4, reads KAGVTQTPRYLIKTRGQQVTLSCSPISGHRSVSWYQQTPGQGLQFLFEYFSETQRNKGNFPGRFSGRQFSNSRSEMNVSTLELGDSALYLCASSGQDLPNEKLFFGSGTQLSVL.

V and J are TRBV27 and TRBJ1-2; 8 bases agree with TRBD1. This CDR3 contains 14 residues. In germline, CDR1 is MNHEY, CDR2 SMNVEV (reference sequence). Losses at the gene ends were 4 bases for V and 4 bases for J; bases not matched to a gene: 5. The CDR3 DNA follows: TGTGCCAGCAGTTCCGGGACAGGCCTCTATGGCTACACCTTC. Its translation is CASSSGTGLYGYTF.

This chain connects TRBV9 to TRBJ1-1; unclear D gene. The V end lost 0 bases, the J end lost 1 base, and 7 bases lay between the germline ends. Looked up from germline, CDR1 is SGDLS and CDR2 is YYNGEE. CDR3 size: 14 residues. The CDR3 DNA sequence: TGTGCCAGCAGCGTAGATACAAGGAACACTGAAGCTTTCTTT. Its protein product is CASSVDTRNTEAFF.

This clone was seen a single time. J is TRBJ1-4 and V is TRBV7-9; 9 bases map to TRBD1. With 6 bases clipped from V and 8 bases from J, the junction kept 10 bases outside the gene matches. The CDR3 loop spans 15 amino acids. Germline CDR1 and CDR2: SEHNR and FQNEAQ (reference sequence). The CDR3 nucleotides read TGTGCCAGCAGTCCGTGGGGACAGGGCACGGAAAAACTGTTTTTT. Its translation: CASSPWGQGTEKLFF.

The CDR3 protein is CASSLEGQGVHTQYF. The CDR3 nucleotides are TGTGCCAGCAGCTTAGAGGGGCAGGGTGTGCATACGCAGTATTTT. The chain links TRBV11-1 to TRBJ2-3, with D tentatively TRBD1 (5 bases). Germline V lookup: CDR1 SGHAT, CDR2 FQDESV (reference sequence). The CDR3 has 15 amino acids. Trimming removed 1 base at V and 7 bases at J, with 15 bases between.